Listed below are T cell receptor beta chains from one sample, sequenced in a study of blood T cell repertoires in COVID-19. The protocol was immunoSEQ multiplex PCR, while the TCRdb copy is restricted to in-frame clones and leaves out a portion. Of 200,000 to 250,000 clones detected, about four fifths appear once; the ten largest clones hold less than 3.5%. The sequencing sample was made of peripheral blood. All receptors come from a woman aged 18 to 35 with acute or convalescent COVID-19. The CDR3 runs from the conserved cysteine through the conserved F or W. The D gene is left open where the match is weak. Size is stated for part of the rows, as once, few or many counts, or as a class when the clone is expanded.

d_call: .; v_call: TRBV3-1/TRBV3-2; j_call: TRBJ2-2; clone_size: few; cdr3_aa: CASSQRGSANTGELFF
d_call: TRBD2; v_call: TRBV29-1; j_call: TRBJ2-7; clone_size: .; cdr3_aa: CSATGGPYEQYF
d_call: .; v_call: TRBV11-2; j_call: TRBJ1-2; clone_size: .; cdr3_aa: CASSAQMGQSYGYTF
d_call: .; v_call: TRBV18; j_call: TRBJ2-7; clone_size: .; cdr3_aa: CASSPRQGPYEQYF
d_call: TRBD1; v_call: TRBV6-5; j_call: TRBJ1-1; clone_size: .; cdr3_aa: CASRPGQGVTKAFF
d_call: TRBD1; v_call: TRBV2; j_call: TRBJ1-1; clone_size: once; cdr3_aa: CASSVDREIAEAFF
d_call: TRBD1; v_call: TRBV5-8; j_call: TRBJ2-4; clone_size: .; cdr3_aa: CASRFRDRGSDIQYF
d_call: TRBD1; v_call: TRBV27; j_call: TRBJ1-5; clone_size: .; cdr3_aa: CASSLRGQGVEGNQPQHF
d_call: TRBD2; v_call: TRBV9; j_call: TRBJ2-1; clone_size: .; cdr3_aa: CASSALAGAISYNEQFF
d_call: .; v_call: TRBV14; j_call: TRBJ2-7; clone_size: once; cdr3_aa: CASSQQGYEQYF
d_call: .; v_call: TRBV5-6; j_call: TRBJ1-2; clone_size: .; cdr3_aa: CASSLVHRDNYGYTF
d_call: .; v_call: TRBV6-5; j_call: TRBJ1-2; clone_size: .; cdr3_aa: CASSYSGSRNYGYTF
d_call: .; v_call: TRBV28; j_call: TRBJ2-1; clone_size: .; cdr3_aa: CASSLRLGSSYNEQFF
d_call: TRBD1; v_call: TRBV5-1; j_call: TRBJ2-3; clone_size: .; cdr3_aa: CASSPRQGVDTQYF
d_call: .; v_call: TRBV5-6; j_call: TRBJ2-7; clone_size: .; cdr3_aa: CASSLRSYLSYEQYF
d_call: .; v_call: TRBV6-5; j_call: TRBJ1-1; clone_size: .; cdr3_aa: CASSYSDRMNTEAFF
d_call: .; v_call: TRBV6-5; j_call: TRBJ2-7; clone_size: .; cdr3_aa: CASSYTSETYEQYF
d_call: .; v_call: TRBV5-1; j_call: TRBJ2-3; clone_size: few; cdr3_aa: CASSLVAFDTQYF
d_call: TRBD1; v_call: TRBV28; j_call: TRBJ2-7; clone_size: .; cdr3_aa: CASSYTGTGNYEQYF
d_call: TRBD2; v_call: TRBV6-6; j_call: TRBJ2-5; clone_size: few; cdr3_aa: CASLAGVAQYF
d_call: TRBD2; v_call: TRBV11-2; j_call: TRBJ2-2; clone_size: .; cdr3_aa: CASSLEYAGGHTGELFF
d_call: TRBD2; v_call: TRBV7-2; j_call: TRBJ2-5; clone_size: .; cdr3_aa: CASSSSGNQGTQYF
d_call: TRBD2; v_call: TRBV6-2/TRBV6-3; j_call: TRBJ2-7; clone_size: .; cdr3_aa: CASSYSLLSSGTHNNF